This TCR beta chain is from a study of regulatory T cells in long-lasting Graves disease. Broader study findings: Persistent Graves' disease cases displayed lower TCR diversity than newly diagnosed ones.

A note on this clonotype: Its cognate antigen is unknown.

iRepertoire HTBI primers and Arm-PCR of CDR3 regions built TCR beta libraries. Via MiXCR, TCRdb re-called the multiplex PCR reads, giving one row per CDR3 protein. The data show around 500,000 distinct CDR3 sequences, with roughly 14% seen just once and roughly a tenth held by the top ten. Time point noted: newly diagnosed GD, antithyroid drugs for less than 3 months. RNA isolated from PBMCs was used to make the TCR library. V was shortened by 8 bases and J by 0 bases, with 12 bases between the two germline ends. Germline CDR1 WNHNN, CDR2 SYGVQD (reference sequence). The CDR3 contains 14 residues. The sample also formed part of further work on T cells in Graves' hyperthyroidism and ophthalmopathy. This second study says: The HTBI primer set was used in a first-round RT-PCR of the TCR CDR3. In blood, most of the thyroid clonotypes expanded above 0.001 were also present.

Sequencing used peripheral blood mononuclear cells (PBMCs), obtained at new diagnosis, from a patient treated with antithyroid drugs. This chain joins TRBV10-1 and TRBJ2-3; D gene uncertain. The receptor's source is a young man with Graves disease. CDR3 amino acids: CASGTSWSTDTQYF. As DNA, the CDR3 is TGCGCCAGCGGTACGAGTTGGAGCACAGATACGCAGTATTTT.